The clone carrying this TCR beta chain showed up just a few times. Generated by immunoSEQ multiplex PCR, the TCRdb table keeps only in-frame clones and is missing some. The table has around 63,000 clones, approximately 87% seen once. These data belong to a study of blood T cell repertoires in COVID-19. Whole-study context: Samples representing acute and convalescent COVID-19 were sourced from the United States, Italy and Spain.

V trimming: 1 base; J trimming: 5 bases; junction bases outside the gene matches: 5. Germline V gene sequence: CDR1 LGHNA, CDR2 YSLEER. The CDR3 is made up of 15 amino acids. The chain uses TRBV4-3 and TRBJ2-1, with 7 bases fitting TRBD1. The clonotype was recovered from a man in his 60s with acute or convalescent COVID-19. Sequencing used peripheral blood. As DNA, the CDR3 is TGCGCCAGCAGCCAAGCGACAGGGCGGAACAATGAGCAGTTCTTC. It is translated as CASSQATGRNNEQFF.